This T cell receptor (beta chain) was documented in a study of T cell changes during pregnancy in multiple sclerosis. The repertoire was sequenced with immunoSEQ multiplex PCR; TCRdb's copy has only in-frame clones and lacks some. Here the sample spans 58,000 or so clones, over 75% being singletons. This CDR3 is built from 13 residues. Germline assignment: CDR1 WSHSY and CDR2 SAAADI. Trimming at V came to 10 bases and at J to 8 bases, leaving 9 bases not matched to a gene. The rearrangement uses TRBV10-2 and TRBJ1-4; TRBD1 matches at 8 bases. The input for sequencing was peripheral blood, taken in the first trimester of pregnancy. This receptor was identified in a female donor in good health, enrolled as a control in a pregnancy study. The CDR3 spells CATSPGGDEKLFF. The CDR3 DNA sequence: TGCGCCACCTCTCCAGGGGGCGACGAAAAACTGTTTTTT.